This T cell receptor beta chain is from a study of T-cell reconstitution after alpha-beta-depleted transplantation in children. Points from the study as a whole: A year post-transplant, T-cell counts and diversity derived mostly from newly produced T cells. Alpha-beta T cells about two months after transplant reportedly derived from several hundred expanded graft clones. Elevated TCRbeta diversity at day 60 was traced, in some patients, to surviving recipient T cells and thymic progenitors.

Library preparation (for TCRbeta) was performed with unique molecular identifiers. Using its own MiXCR run on the PCR reads, TCRdb lists one record per CDR3 protein. This sample yields 100,000 or so distinct CDR3 sequences, of which roughly 7.1% are seen a single time; approximately 16% belongs to the top ten. Germline CDR1 LGHNA, CDR2 YSLEER. The CDR3 consists of 19 residues. The germline V and J ends were trimmed by 0 bases and 0 bases, with 19 bases remaining between them. A few counts support this clonotype. Its antigen is unidentified. The TCR comes from a boy aged 2 to 10 with acute lymphoblastic leukemia, due to receive a stem cell transplant. This sequence joins TRBV4-3 and TRBJ2-3; a weak D match, TRBD2 (7 bases). This specimen was PBMCs, taken before TCRalphabeta/CD19-depleted stem cell transplant. CDR3 DNA sequence: TGCGCCAGCAGCCAAGATCTGGCGGGGGCCTTCACAAGCACAGATACGCAGTATTTT. It specifies CASSQDLAGAFTSTDTQYF.